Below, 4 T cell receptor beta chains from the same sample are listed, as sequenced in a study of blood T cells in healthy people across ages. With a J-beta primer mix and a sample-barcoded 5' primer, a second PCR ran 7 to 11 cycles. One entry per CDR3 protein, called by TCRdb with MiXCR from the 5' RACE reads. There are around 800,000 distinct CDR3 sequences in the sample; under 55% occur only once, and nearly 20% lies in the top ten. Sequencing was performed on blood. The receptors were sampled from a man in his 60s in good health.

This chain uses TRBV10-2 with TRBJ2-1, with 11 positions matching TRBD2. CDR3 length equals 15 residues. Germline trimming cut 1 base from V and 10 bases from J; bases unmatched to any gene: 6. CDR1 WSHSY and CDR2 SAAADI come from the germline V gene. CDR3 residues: CASSEWASGGQEQFF. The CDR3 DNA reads TGCGCCAGCAGTGAGTGGGCTAGCGGGGGGCAGGAGCAGTTCTTC.

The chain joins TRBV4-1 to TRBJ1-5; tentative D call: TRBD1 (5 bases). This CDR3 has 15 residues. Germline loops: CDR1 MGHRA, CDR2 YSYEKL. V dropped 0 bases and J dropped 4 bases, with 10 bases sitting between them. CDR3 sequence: CASSQDPGYNQPQHF. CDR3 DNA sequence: TGCGCCAGCAGCCAAGACCCAGGGTATAATCAGCCCCAGCATTTT.

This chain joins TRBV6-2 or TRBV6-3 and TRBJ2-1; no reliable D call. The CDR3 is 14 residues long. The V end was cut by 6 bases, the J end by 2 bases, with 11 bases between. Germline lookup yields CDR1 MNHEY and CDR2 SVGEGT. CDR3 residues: CASSTKKPYNEQFF. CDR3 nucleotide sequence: TGTGCCAGCAGCACCAAGAAGCCCTACAATGAGCAGTTCTTC.

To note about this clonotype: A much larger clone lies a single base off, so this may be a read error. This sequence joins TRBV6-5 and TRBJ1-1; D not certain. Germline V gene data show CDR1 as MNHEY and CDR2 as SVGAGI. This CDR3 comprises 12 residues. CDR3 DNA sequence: TGTGCCAGCAAAGTCCCGGGCACTGAAGCTTACTTT. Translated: CASKVPGTEAYF.